Listed here are 26 T cell receptor beta chains from one sample, sequenced in a study of T-cell reconstitution after alpha-beta-depleted transplantation in children. Preparing the TCRbeta library involved the use of unique molecular identifiers. TCRdb re-derived calls from the PCR reads in MiXCR, one entry per CDR3 protein. The data show some 440,000 distinct CDR3 sequences, 15% to 20% seen once. Here the sequenced sample was PBMCs, mostly from graft donor cells, taken 360 days after TCRalphabeta/CD19-depleted stem cell transplant. The receptors here all came from a boy younger than two who had a stem cell transplant for Wiskott-Aldrich syndrome, so the T cells may come from the graft donor.

V is TRBV25-1 and J is TRBJ2-7; a weak D match, TRBD1 (5 bases). This CDR3 contains 15 residues. Trimming removed 4 bases at V and 0 bases at J, with 13 bases between. Germline loops: CDR1 MGHDK, CDR2 SYGVNS. The DNA of the CDR3 is TGTGCCAGCAGTGGGATTCACACAGGCTCCTACGAGCAGTACTTC. This encodes CASSGIHTGSYEQYF.

This clonotype was seen repeatedly, ten times or more. The chain couples TRBV10-3 to TRBJ2-7, with a weak D call TRBD2 (6 bases). Germline values: CDR1 ENHRY, CDR2 SYGVKD. The V gene lost 3 bases and the J gene lost 4 bases, with 13 bases spanning the gap. The CDR3 contains 14 residues. DNA for the CDR3: TGTGCCATCAGTGAAACAGGCGGGGTTTACGAGCAGTACTTC. Amino acid sequence: CAISETGGVYEQYF.

The V call is TRBV5-1, the J call TRBJ2-6; a possible D gene is TRBD1 (6 bases). Looked up from germline, CDR1 is SGHRS and CDR2 is YFSETQ. Trimming removed 4 bases from V and 0 bases from J, with 11 bases in between. The CDR3 is 16 amino acids. The CDR3 DNA is TGCGCCAGCAGCCCCTGGACAGCCTCTGGGGCCAACGTCCTGACTTTC. It codes for CASSPWTASGANVLTF.

This clonotype has only a few counts. The V call is TRBV12-3 or TRBV12-4, the J call TRBJ2-1; tentatively, D is TRBD2 (5 bases). The CDR3 extends over 13 amino acids. Trimming left V 3 bases short and J 10 bases short, with 13 bases between. For the CDR3, the DNA is TGTGCCAGCAGTTTCTCCGGACTGGCCGAGCAGTTCTTC. This gives the protein CASSFSGLAEQFF.

The chain has TRBV13 and TRBJ2-7; 9 nucleotides match TRBD2. Germline trimming cut 5 bases from V and 2 bases from J; bases unmatched to any gene: 10. Germline assignment: CDR1 PRHDT and CDR2 FYEKMQ (reference sequence). CDR3 size: 16 residues. The CDR3 DNA follows: TGTGCCAGCAGCCCGCGGACTAGCGATAGTCCCTACGAGCAGTACTTC. The encoded protein is CASSPRTSDSPYEQYF.

This clonotype has a handful of counts. J is TRBJ2-3 and V is TRBV5-1, with 7 nucleotides matching TRBD1. Trimming cost V 4 bases and J 1 base; bases outside gene matches: 6. From germline, CDR1 is SGHRS and CDR2 YFSETQ. This CDR3 contains 15 residues. This CDR3 is CASSPRDRRTDTQYF. CDR3 nucleotide sequence: TGCGCCAGCAGCCCCCGGGACAGACGCACAGATACGCAGTATTTT.

This chain connects TRBV15 to TRBJ2-3; no clear D gene. The CDR3 loop spans 16 amino acids. V was trimmed by 1 base and J by 2 bases, leaving 13 bases between them. CDR1 and CDR2 (germline): LNHNV, YYDKDF (reference sequence). CDR3 protein: CATSRVPGPLTDTQYF. Here the CDR3 DNA reads TGTGCCACCAGCAGAGTTCCCGGGCCTCTCACAGATACGCAGTATTTT.

This clonotype occurred a few times. The genes are TRBV4-3 and TRBJ2-1; no clear D. Trimming shortened V by 0 bases and J by 3 bases, and 6 bases separated the two germline ends. Germline CDR1 and CDR2: LGHNA and YSLEER. The CDR3 is made up of 14 amino acids. CDR3 in amino acids: CASSQDLLYNEQFF. The CDR3 nucleotides read TGCGCCAGCAGCCAAGATCTGCTCTACAATGAGCAGTTCTTC.

This chain links TRBV27 with TRBJ2-3, with D possibly being TRBD2 (5 bases). Germline V gives CDR1 MNHEY, CDR2 SMNVEV (reference sequence). The V and J ends lost 4 bases and 2 bases respectively, with 16 bases between them. The CDR3 covers 16 residues. Here the CDR3 DNA reads TGTGCCAGCAGTTATATAGGACTTGTATCCACAGATACGCAGTATTTT. Encoded protein: CASSYIGLVSTDTQYF.

This clonotype was seen only a few times. The chain carries TRBV10-3 and TRBJ2-1; TRBD1 is a possible D gene (6 bases). The CDR3 is 12 amino acids. V gave up 5 bases and J gave up 4 bases, with 6 bases separating them. The germline gives CDR1 ENHRY, CDR2 SYGVKD. The CDR3 here is CAISTGYNEQFF. CDR3 sequence (DNA): TGTGCCATCAGTACAGGGTACAATGAGCAGTTCTTC.

The chain carries TRBV19 and TRBJ1-1; TRBD1 aligns across 8 bases. Germline assignment: CDR1 LNHDA and CDR2 SQIVND (reference sequence). CDR3 length equals 13 residues. V lost 6 bases and J lost 8; bases outside the gene matches: 8. The CDR3 here is CASSGQGGREAFF. The CDR3 region has the DNA TGTGCCAGTAGCGGACAGGGCGGTAGGGAAGCTTTCTTT.

The sample holds a few counts of this clonotype. This chain links TRBV2 with TRBJ1-5; 7 bases fit TRBD1. V shed 2 bases, J shed 7 bases, and the junction held 5 bases outside the gene matches. The length of the CDR3 is 14 residues. In germline, CDR1 is SNHLY, CDR2 FYNNEI. CDR3 protein: CASSEIFRGQPQHF. CDR3 in DNA: TGTGCCAGCAGTGAAATTTTCAGGGGGCAGCCCCAGCATTTT.

This clonotype was counted between two and nine times. V is TRBV7-9 and J is TRBJ2-7, with TRBD1 matching over 7 bases. The CDR3 has 14 amino acids. Germline V lookup: CDR1 SEHNR, CDR2 FQNEAQ (reference sequence). V lost 5 bases and J lost 6; bases outside the gene matches: 10. The CDR3 DNA reads TGTGCCAGCAGCCTACCAGGGACAGTACGCGAGCAGTACTTC. It encodes CASSLPGTVREQYF.

V is TRBV5-1 and J is TRBJ1-6; D is unclear. Trimming pared 0 bases from V and 10 bases from J, leaving 11 bases between. The CDR3 runs 14 residues. Germline-derived CDR1 and CDR2 are SGHRS and YFSETQ. The CDR3, as DNA: TGCGCCAGCAGCTTGGGGGCAGGAGGATCACCCCTCCACTTT. Translated: CASSLGAGGSPLHF.

CDR3 DNA: TGCCACCGCGGGACAGGGGGCAACACCGGGGAGCTGTTTTTT. This codes for CHRGTGGNTGELFF. This chain links TRBV29-1 with TRBJ2-2, with TRBD1 matching 12 bases. The CDR3 is 14 residues long. Germline values: CDR1 SQVTM, CDR2 ANQGSEA.

This clonotype was counted a few times. The rearrangement joins TRBV4-1 to TRBJ2-1; possibly TRBD1 for D (6 bases). The CDR3 has 17 residues. Germline CDR1 and CDR2: MGHRA and YSYEKL. Trimming pared 1 base from V and 0 bases from J, leaving 13 bases between. The DNA of the CDR3 is TGCGCCAGCAGCCAAGCCGGGACAACCCGCTCCTACAATGAGCAGTTCTTC. This translates into CASSQAGTTRSYNEQFF.

This chain uses TRBV7-9 with TRBJ2-7, with 7 bases matching TRBD2. Losses at the gene ends were 5 bases for V and 3 bases for J; bases not matched to a gene: 13. Germline V CDR1 and CDR2: SEHNR, FQNEAQ (reference sequence). The CDR3 is made up of 16 amino acids. The CDR3 sequence: CASSPAIAGVFYEQYF. DNA for the CDR3: TGTGCCAGCAGCCCCGCTATCGCGGGGGTGTTCTACGAGCAGTACTTC.

The chain uses TRBV20-1 and TRBJ2-5, with 7 positions matching TRBD1. From germline, CDR1 is DFQATT and CDR2 SNEGSKA (reference sequence). There are 13 residues in the CDR3. Losses at the gene ends were 6 bases for V and 2 bases for J; bases not matched to a gene: 6. The chain's CDR3 is CSAEDRLQETQYF. CDR3 bases: TGCAGTGCCGAGGACAGGTTGCAAGAGACCCAGTACTTC.

The genes are TRBV6-2 or TRBV6-3 and TRBJ2-1; 14 bases are shared with TRBD2. CDR1 and CDR2 (germline): MNHEY, SVGEGT. The CDR3 extends over 15 amino acids. Trimming removed 8 bases from V and 6 bases from J; junction bases left unmatched: 6. This CDR3 is CASGTSGSPGNEQFF. The CDR3 DNA follows: TGTGCCAGCGGGACTAGCGGGAGCCCGGGCAATGAGCAGTTCTTC.

In this sample, this clonotype turned up a few times. The gene calls are TRBV5-1 and TRBJ2-1, with D maybe TRBD1 (5 bases). The CDR3 extends over 14 amino acids. Germline lookup yields CDR1 SGHRS and CDR2 YFSETQ. Trimming shortened V by 1 base and J by 7 bases, and 12 bases separated the two germline ends. CDR3 DNA: TGCGCCAGCAGCTTGTTTCGCCAGGGTAATGAGCAGTTCTTC. This translates into CASSLFRQGNEQFF.

This clonotype turned up a few times. The CDR3 sequence is CASSPGQGQFYGYTF. The CDR3 DNA reads as TGTGCCAGCTCACCGGGACAGGGCCAGTTCTATGGCTACACCTTC. The rearrangement links TRBV18 to TRBJ1-2, with 9 bases lining up with TRBD1. Germline loops: CDR1 KGHSH, CDR2 LQKENI. The CDR3 is made up of 15 amino acids. Trimming removed 3 bases from V and 4 bases from J; junction bases left unmatched: 6.

V gene TRBV9 combines with J gene TRBJ2-5; tentative D call: TRBD2 (6 bases). The CDR3 is 16 residues long. V was shortened by 0 bases and J by 4 bases, with 16 bases between the two germline ends. CDR1 is SGDLS, CDR2 YYNGEE, per germline. The CDR3 sequence: CASSVAGGALGETQYF. Written as DNA, the CDR3 is TGTGCCAGCAGCGTAGCTGGAGGGGCCCTGGGAGAGACCCAGTACTTC. Full variable domain (outside the CDR3, taken from reference TRBV9 and TRBJ2-5): DSGVTQTPKHLITATGQRVTLRCSPRSGDLSVYWYQQSLDQGLQFLIQYYNGEERAKGNILERFSAQQFPDLHSELNLSSLELGDSALYFCASSVAGGALGETQYFGPGTRLLVL.

The rearrangement joins TRBV14 to TRBJ2-7; 7 bases match TRBD1. Germline assignment: CDR1 SGHDN and CDR2 FVKESK. The V gene end was trimmed by 4 bases and the J gene end by 2 bases; junction bases not matched to a gene: 8. There are 15 residues in the CDR3. The CDR3 here is CASSLKGRGTYEQYF. Written as DNA, the CDR3 is TGTGCCAGCAGCCTTAAGGGCAGGGGGACCTACGAGCAGTACTTC.

This clonotype was observed a few times. The chain combines TRBV7-8 with TRBJ2-3, with D hard to call. The germline V gene encodes CDR1 SGHVS and CDR2 FQNEAQ. Between the trimmed V and J ends, which lost 4 bases and 10 bases, there was a span of 21 bases. The CDR3 extends over 15 amino acids. This CDR3 reads CASSSTRVTPIAQYF. In DNA form, the CDR3 reads TGTGCCAGCAGCTCGACTCGGGTGACACCAATCGCGCAGTATTTT.

The sample holds a few counts of this clonotype. The chain employs TRBV7-9 and TRBJ2-7; TRBD2 is a possible D gene (5 bases). This CDR3 has 15 amino acids. Trimming took off 5 bases at V and 1 base at J, with 15 bases between the two ends. CDR1 is SEHNR and CDR2 is FQNEAQ in the germline V gene (reference sequence). The CDR3 region is CASSPPLRESYEQYF. For the CDR3, the DNA is TGTGCCAGCAGCCCGCCTCTTCGGGAATCCTACGAGCAGTACTTC.

The genes are TRBV7-9 and TRBJ2-7, with 13 bases matching TRBD2. CDR1 and CDR2 from the germline V gene are SEHNR and FQNEAQ (reference sequence). Losses at the gene ends were 10 bases for V and 2 bases for J; bases not matched to a gene: 5. CDR3 length: 14 amino acids. In DNA form, the CDR3 reads TGTGCCACAACACTAGCGGGAGGGCCCTACGAGCAGTACTTC. Amino acid sequence: CATTLAGGPYEQYF. The full variable domain, with the rest looked up from reference TRBV7-9 and TRBJ2-7, is DTGVSQNPRHKITKRGQNVTFRCDPISEHNRLYWYRQTLGQGPEFLTYFQNEAQLEKSRLLSDRFSAERPKGSFSTLEIQRTEQGDSAMYLCATTLAGGPYEQYFGPGTRLTVT.